This TCR beta chain derives from a study of blood T cells in healthy people across ages. Primers used in a second PCR of about 7 to 11 cycles were a sample-barcoded 5' primer and a J-beta primer mix. TCRdb reprocessed the 5' RACE reads via MiXCR and lists one record per CDR3 protein. The data show around 2 million distinct CDR3 sequences, roughly two fifths seen once. What was sequenced was blood. The TCR sequence derives from a human donor in good health.

The CDR3 region has the DNA TGTGCCAGCAGTTACGGGTCTACTGGGGGGGACTATGGCTACACCTTC. It translates to CASSYGSTGGDYGYTF. The chain has TRBV6-6 and TRBJ1-2; a possible D gene is TRBD1 (5 bases). The CDR3 loop spans 16 amino acids. CDR1 and CDR2 (germline): MNHNY, SVGAGI (reference sequence). Trimming stripped 2 bases from V and 3 bases from J, with 16 bases between.